This T cell receptor (beta chain) stems from a study of blood T cell repertoires in COVID-19. Recovered participants had two consecutive negative NP/OP PCR tests, healthcare professional clearance, or symptom resolution. The repertoire was sequenced with immunoSEQ multiplex PCR; TCRdb's copy has only in-frame clones and lacks some. In the table there are around 300,000 clones, 88% of which are singletons. The CDR3 length is 16 residues. J gave up 3 bases and V 8 bases, and 13 bases lay outside the gene matches. The specimen was PBMCs or T cells enriched from blood (not recorded which). The chain is built from TRBV23-1 and TRBJ1-5; 7 bases map to TRBD1. TRBV23-1 is given ORF status, its function remaining uncertain. This receptor was identified in a woman younger than 45 who had recovered from COVID-19. The CDR3 protein is CASLHRGLGNNQPQHF. The CDR3 DNA follows: TGCGCCAGCCTCCACAGGGGACTGGGGAACAATCAGCCCCAGCATTTT.